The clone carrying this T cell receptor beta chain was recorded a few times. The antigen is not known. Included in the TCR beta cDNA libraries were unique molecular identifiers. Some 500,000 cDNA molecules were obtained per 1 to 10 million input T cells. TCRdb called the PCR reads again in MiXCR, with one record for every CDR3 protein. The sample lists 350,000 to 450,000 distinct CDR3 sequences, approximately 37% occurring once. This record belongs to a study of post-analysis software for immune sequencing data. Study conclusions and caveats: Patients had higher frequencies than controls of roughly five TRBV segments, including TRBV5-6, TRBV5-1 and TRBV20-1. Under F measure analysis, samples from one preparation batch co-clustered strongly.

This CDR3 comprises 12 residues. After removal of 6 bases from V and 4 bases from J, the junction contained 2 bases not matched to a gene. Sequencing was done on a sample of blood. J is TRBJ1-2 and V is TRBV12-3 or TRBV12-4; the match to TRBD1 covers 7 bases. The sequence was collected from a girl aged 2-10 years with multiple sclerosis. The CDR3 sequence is CASRGTAYGYTF. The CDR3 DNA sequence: TGTGCCAGCAGGGGGACAGCCTATGGCTACACCTTC.